This is a list of T cell receptor beta chains from one sample in a study of blood T cell repertoires in COVID-19. TCRdb's copy holds only in-frame clones and misses some; the assay was immunoSEQ multiplex PCR. Altogether nearly 100,000 clones are present, 70% to 85% being singletons, with the ten largest covering approximately 15%. The sample was peripheral blood. The receptors come from a woman aged 55-70 years with acute or convalescent COVID-19. CDR3s include the opening cysteine and the closing phenylalanine or tryptophan. The D gene is left open where the match is weak. Clone size is given for some rows only: seen once, a few or many times, or a class if the clone is expanded.

V gene: TRBV7-3; J gene: TRBJ2-1; D gene: NA; clone size: NA; CDR3 protein: CASSRSQGFYNEQFF; CDR3 DNA: TGTGCCAGCAGCAGGAGCCAGGGATTTTACAATGAGCAGTTCTTC
V gene: TRBV7-2; J gene: TRBJ2-3; D gene: TRBD1; clone size: NA; CDR3 protein: CASSFQGVGSTDTQYF; CDR3 DNA: TGTGCCAGCAGCTTCCAGGGGGTTGGGAGCACAGATACGCAGTATTTT
V gene: TRBV4-1; J gene: TRBJ1-4; D gene: TRBD1; clone size: NA; CDR3 protein: CASSQEGQIDEKLFF; CDR3 DNA: TGCGCCAGCAGCCAAGAGGGACAGATCGATGAAAAACTGTTTTTT
V gene: TRBV7-2; J gene: TRBJ2-7; D gene: TRBD2; clone size: NA; CDR3 protein: CASSPGGTSLYEQYF; CDR3 DNA: TGTGCCAGCAGCCCGGGAGGGACATCTCTCTACGAGCAGTACTTC
V gene: TRBV6-5; J gene: TRBJ1-2; D gene: TRBD1; clone size: NA; CDR3 protein: CASSRDHRGTGYTF; CDR3 DNA: TGTGCCAGCAGTCGAGATCACAGGGGAACTGGCTACACCTTC
V gene: TRBV19; J gene: TRBJ1-2; D gene: TRBD1; clone size: NA; CDR3 protein: CASSVGTGNGYTF; CDR3 DNA: TGTGCCAGTAGTGTAGGGACAGGGAATGGCTACACCTTC
V gene: TRBV7-9; J gene: TRBJ1-1; D gene: TRBD1; clone size: NA; CDR3 protein: CASSLGQPGTEAFF; CDR3 DNA: TGTGCCAGCAGCCTGGGACAGCCGGGCACTGAAGCTTTCTTT
V gene: TRBV10-3; J gene: TRBJ2-3; D gene: NA; clone size: NA; CDR3 protein: CAIDQGRGARTDTQYF; CDR3 DNA: TGTGCCATCGATCAGGGGAGAGGGGCCCGCACAGATACGCAGTATTTT
V gene: TRBV7-2; J gene: TRBJ1-1; D gene: NA; clone size: NA; CDR3 protein: CASSLDGGGYQNTEAFF; CDR3 DNA: TGTGCCAGCAGCTTAGACGGTGGAGGATATCAGAACACTGAAGCTTTCTTT
V gene: TRBV7-9; J gene: TRBJ1-6; D gene: TRBD1; clone size: NA; CDR3 protein: CASSPGTGSYNSPLHF; CDR3 DNA: TGTGCCAGCAGCCCGGGGACAGGCTCCTATAATTCACCCCTCCACTTT
V gene: TRBV6-5; J gene: TRBJ2-3; D gene: NA; clone size: once; CDR3 protein: CASTLGHDTDTQYF; CDR3 DNA: TGTGCCAGCACCCTGGGACACGACACAGATACGCAGTATTTT
V gene: TRBV4-2; J gene: TRBJ1-6; D gene: TRBD1; clone size: NA; CDR3 protein: CASSQNRGRAYNSPLHF; CDR3 DNA: TGTGCCAGCAGCCAAAACAGGGGTAGGGCCTATAATTCACCCCTCCACTTT
V gene: TRBV28; J gene: TRBJ1-2; D gene: NA; clone size: NA; CDR3 protein: CASSRTAYGYTF; CDR3 DNA: TGTGCCAGCAGTAGGACAGCTTATGGCTACACCTTC
V gene: TRBV27; J gene: TRBJ2-1; D gene: NA; clone size: many; CDR3 protein: CASSLRGAGYNEQFF; CDR3 DNA: TGTGCCAGCAGCCTCCGGGGGGCGGGTTACAATGAGCAGTTCTTC
V gene: TRBV6-5; J gene: TRBJ1-1; D gene: NA; clone size: NA; CDR3 protein: CASSYSNWANTEAFF; CDR3 DNA: TGTGCCAGCAGTTACTCGAATTGGGCCAACACTGAAGCTTTCTTT
V gene: TRBV7-3; J gene: TRBJ1-1; D gene: NA; clone size: NA; CDR3 protein: CASSSDRPNTEAFF; CDR3 DNA: TGTGCCAGCAGCTCGGACAGACCTAACACTGAAGCTTTCTTT
V gene: TRBV5-1; J gene: TRBJ2-7; D gene: NA; clone size: NA; CDR3 protein: CASSLVYTGESYEQYF; CDR3 DNA: TGCGCCAGCAGCCTGGTCTATACGGGGGAATCCTACGAGCAGTACTTC
V gene: TRBV25-1; J gene: TRBJ1-1; D gene: NA; clone size: NA; CDR3 protein: CASSGNRVSEAFF; CDR3 DNA: TGTGCCAGCTCCGGCAACAGGGTCTCTGAAGCTTTCTTT
V gene: TRBV18; J gene: TRBJ2-7; D gene: NA; clone size: NA; CDR3 protein: CASSRGSDEQYF; CDR3 DNA: TGTGCCAGCTCACGAGGTAGCGACGAGCAGTACTTC
V gene: TRBV19; J gene: TRBJ1-1; D gene: TRBD1; clone size: NA; CDR3 protein: CASSKSGGRTEAFF; CDR3 DNA: TGTGCCAGTAGTAAATCAGGGGGACGCACTGAAGCTTTCTTT
V gene: TRBV29-1; J gene: TRBJ1-3; D gene: TRBD1; clone size: NA; CDR3 protein: CSVYRDSLGNTIYF; CDR3 DNA: TGCAGCGTATACCGGGACAGCCTTGGAAACACCATATATTTT
V gene: TRBV28; J gene: TRBJ2-2; D gene: NA; clone size: NA; CDR3 protein: CASQRSPPNTGELFF; CDR3 DNA: TGTGCCAGTCAGCGTTCGCCCCCGAACACCGGGGAGCTGTTTTTT
V gene: TRBV4-2; J gene: TRBJ1-1; D gene: TRBD1; clone size: NA; CDR3 protein: CASNTGTANTEAFF; CDR3 DNA: TGTGCCAGCAACACCGGGACAGCGAACACTGAAGCTTTCTTT
V gene: TRBV5-6; J gene: TRBJ1-2; D gene: NA; clone size: NA; CDR3 protein: CASRFPREGGYTF; CDR3 DNA: TGTGCCAGCAGGTTCCCGAGGGAGGGGGGCTACACCTTC
V gene: TRBV30; J gene: TRBJ2-1; D gene: NA; clone size: NA; CDR3 protein: CAWSVFRHNEQFF; CDR3 DNA: TGTGCCTGGAGTGTGTTCCGTCACAATGAGCAGTTCTTC
V gene: TRBV7-3; J gene: TRBJ2-2; D gene: NA; clone size: NA; CDR3 protein: CASSLYFANTGELFF; CDR3 DNA: TGTGCCAGCAGCTTATATTTTGCGAACACCGGGGAGCTGTTTTTT
V gene: TRBV5-1; J gene: TRBJ2-3; D gene: NA; clone size: NA; CDR3 protein: CAKRTHTSCSHTDTQYF; CDR3 DNA: TGCGCCAAGCGGACCCACACTAGTTGTTCCCACACAGATACGCAGTATTTT
V gene: TRBV29-1; J gene: TRBJ2-5; D gene: NA; clone size: once; CDR3 protein: CSVNRQRRETQYF; CDR3 DNA: TGCAGCGTCAACAGGCAAAGGCGAGAGACCCAGTACTTC
V gene: TRBV30; J gene: TRBJ1-5; D gene: NA; clone size: NA; CDR3 protein: CACRTGYSNQPQHF; CDR3 DNA: TGTGCCTGTCGGACGGGATATAGCAATCAGCCCCAGCATTTT
V gene: TRBV5-1; J gene: TRBJ1-3; D gene: TRBD1; clone size: NA; CDR3 protein: CASSTGQGRSSGNTIYF; CDR3 DNA: TGCGCCAGCAGCACTGGACAGGGCAGAAGCTCTGGAAACACCATATATTTT
V gene: TRBV19; J gene: TRBJ1-2; D gene: NA; clone size: NA; CDR3 protein: CASSIFSRPNRAGYGYTF; CDR3 DNA: TGTGCCAGTAGTATATTCAGTAGACCGAACAGGGCTGGCTATGGCTACACCTTC
V gene: TRBV2; J gene: TRBJ2-2; D gene: NA; clone size: NA; CDR3 protein: CASSARGHGELFF; CDR3 DNA: TGTGCCAGCAGTGCAAGGGGCCACGGGGAGCTGTTTTTT
V gene: TRBV10-3; J gene: TRBJ1-2; D gene: NA; clone size: once; CDR3 protein: CAIQGQPSHGYTF; CDR3 DNA: TGTGCCATCCAAGGACAACCGTCCCATGGCTACACCTTC
V gene: TRBV5-5; J gene: TRBJ2-1; D gene: TRBD1; clone size: NA; CDR3 protein: CASSITGADNEQFF; CDR3 DNA: TGTGCCAGCAGCATCACAGGGGCCGACAATGAGCAGTTCTTC
V gene: TRBV19; J gene: TRBJ1-1; D gene: NA; clone size: NA; CDR3 protein: CASSILLNTEAFF; CDR3 DNA: TGTGCCAGTAGTATACTCTTGAACACTGAAGCTTTCTTT
V gene: TRBV2; J gene: TRBJ2-2; D gene: NA; clone size: NA; CDR3 protein: CASGSLASIGELFF; CDR3 DNA: TGTGCCAGCGGGTCCCTAGCGTCTATCGGGGAGCTGTTTTTT
V gene: TRBV7-9; J gene: TRBJ1-5; D gene: NA; clone size: NA; CDR3 protein: CASSPLGGNQPQHF; CDR3 DNA: TGTGCCAGCAGCCCTCTCGGGGGCAATCAGCCCCAGCATTTT
V gene: TRBV6-6; J gene: TRBJ2-7; D gene: NA; clone size: NA; CDR3 protein: CASKRFTGQTYEQYF; CDR3 DNA: TGTGCCAGCAAGAGATTTACCGGACAGACCTACGAGCAGTACTTC
V gene: TRBV7-3; J gene: TRBJ2-2; D gene: TRBD1; clone size: NA; CDR3 protein: CASSTGQGPTGELFF; CDR3 DNA: TGTGCCAGCAGCACAGGACAGGGTCCCACCGGGGAGCTGTTTTTT
V gene: TRBV7-2; J gene: TRBJ1-2; D gene: NA; clone size: NA; CDR3 protein: CASSLVGGALNYGYTF; CDR3 DNA: TGTGCCAGCAGCTTAGTCGGGGGGGCCCTTAACTATGGCTACACCTTC